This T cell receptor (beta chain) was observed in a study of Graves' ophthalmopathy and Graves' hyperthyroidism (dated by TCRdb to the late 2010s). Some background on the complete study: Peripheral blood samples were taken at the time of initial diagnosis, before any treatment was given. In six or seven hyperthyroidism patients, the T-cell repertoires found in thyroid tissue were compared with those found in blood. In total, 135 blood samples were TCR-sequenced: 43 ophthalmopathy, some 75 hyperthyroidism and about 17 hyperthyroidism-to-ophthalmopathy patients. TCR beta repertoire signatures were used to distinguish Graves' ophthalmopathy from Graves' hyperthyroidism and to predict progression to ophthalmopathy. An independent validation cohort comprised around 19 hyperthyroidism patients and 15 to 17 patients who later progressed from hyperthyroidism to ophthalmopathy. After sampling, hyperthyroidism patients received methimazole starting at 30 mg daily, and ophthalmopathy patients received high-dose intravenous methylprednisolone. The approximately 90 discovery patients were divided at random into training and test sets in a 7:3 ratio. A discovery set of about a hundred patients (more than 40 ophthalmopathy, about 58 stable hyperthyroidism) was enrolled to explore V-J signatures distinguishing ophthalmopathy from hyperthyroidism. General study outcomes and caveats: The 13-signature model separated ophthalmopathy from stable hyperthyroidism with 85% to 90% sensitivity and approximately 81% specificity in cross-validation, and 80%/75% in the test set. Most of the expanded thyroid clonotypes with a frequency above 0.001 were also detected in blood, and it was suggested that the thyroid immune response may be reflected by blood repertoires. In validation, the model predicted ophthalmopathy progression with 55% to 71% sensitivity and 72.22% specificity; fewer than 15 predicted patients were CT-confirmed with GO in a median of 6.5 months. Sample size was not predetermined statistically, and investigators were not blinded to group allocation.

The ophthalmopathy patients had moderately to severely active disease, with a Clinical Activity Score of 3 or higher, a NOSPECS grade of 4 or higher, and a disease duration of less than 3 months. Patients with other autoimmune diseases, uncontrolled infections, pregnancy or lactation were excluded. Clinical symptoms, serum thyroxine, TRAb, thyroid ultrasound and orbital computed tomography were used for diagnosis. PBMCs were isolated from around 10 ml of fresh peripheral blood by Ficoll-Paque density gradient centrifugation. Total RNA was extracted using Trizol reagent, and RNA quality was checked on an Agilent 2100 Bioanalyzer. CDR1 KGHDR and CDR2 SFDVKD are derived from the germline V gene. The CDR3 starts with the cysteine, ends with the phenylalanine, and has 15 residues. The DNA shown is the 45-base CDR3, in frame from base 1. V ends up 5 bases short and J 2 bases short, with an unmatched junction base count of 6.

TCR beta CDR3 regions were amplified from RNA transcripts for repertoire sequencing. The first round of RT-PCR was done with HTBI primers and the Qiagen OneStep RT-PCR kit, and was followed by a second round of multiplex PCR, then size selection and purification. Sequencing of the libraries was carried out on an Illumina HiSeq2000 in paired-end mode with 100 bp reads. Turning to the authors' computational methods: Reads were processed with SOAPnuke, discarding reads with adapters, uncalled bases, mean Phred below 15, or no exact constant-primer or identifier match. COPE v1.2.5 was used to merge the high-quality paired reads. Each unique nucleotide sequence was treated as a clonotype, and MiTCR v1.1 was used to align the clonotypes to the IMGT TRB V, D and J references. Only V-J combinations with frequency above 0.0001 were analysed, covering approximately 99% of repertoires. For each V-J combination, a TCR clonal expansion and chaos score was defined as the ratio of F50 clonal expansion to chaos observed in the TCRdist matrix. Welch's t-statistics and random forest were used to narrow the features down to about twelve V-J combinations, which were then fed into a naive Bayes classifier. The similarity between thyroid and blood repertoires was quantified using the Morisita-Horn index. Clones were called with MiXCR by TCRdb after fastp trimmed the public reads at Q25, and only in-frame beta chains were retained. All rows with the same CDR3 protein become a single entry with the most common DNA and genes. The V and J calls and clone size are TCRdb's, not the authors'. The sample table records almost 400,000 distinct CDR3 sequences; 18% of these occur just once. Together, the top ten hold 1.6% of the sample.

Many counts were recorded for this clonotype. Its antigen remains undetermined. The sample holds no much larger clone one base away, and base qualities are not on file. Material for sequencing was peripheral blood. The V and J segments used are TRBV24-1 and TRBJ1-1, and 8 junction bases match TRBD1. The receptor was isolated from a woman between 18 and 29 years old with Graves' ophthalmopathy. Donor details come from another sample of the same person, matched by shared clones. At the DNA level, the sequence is TGTGCCACCAGTGCGACAGGGGCGCAAAACACTGAAGCTTTCTTT. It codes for CATSATGAQNTEAFF.